The T cell receptor beta chain described here comes from a study of naive and memory T cell subsets. Study observations and caveats: Naive repertoires, especially CD8, held a few larger clonotypes, possibly memory cells re-expressing CD45RA. In naive cells, over 90% of TCR sequences were seen only once. Diversity fell and Gini index rose from naive through CM, EM, EMRA.

Concerning this clonotype: Its antigen is undetermined.

The beta constant-region primer was an equimolar mix of two oligonucleotides covering TRBC1 and TRBC2. The ligated cDNA underwent four PCR rounds using SP2 and nested alpha and beta constant-region primers. TCRdb re-analysed the UMI-ligation and nested PCR reads in MiXCR, keeping a single row per CDR3 protein. The table has about 100,000 distinct CDR3 sequences, roughly 14% seen once. Sequential positive selection took CD4 T cells first, then CD8 T cells. Cells stained for CD3, CD4, CD8, CD45RA and CD27 were sorted into four subsets. V lost 8 bases, J lost 8 bases, and 12 bases stayed unmatched. The germline gives CDR1 MNHEY, CDR2 SMNVEV (reference sequence). The CDR3 contains 17 residues.

The chain recombines TRBV27 with TRBJ2-1, with 16 positions matching TRBD2. The sequence came from a human donor in good health. Material for sequencing was naive CD8+ T cells from blood. The CDR3 DNA follows: TGTGCCAGCTTTGACCGGGGGACTAGCGGGAGGGTGCATGAGCAGTTCTTC. Its translation: CASFDRGTSGRVHEQFF.